The 30 T cell receptor beta chains below all came from one sample that was sequenced in a study of beta chain bispecific antibodies for T cell cancers. Study observations and caveats: Most targeted TRBV signal came from the leukemia cell line cells, not normal T cells.

Their cognate antigens are unknown. Either OKT3 anti-CD3 antibody or CD3/CD28 beads expanded T cells from blood mononuclear cells over roughly 3 days. MiXCR was run by TCRdb on the 5' RACE reads, yielding one entry per CDR3 protein. The sample has 15,000 to 20,000 distinct CDR3 sequences; roughly 2.1% are singletons. Specimen: healthy donor T cells cultured with leukemia cells. The receptors were gathered from a human donor in good health. Some clones in this sample may be carry-over from other donors' samples.

This clonotype was picked up many times. The chain couples TRBV5-1 to TRBJ2-7; no clear D. Germline V lookup: CDR1 SGHRS, CDR2 YFSETQ. Trimming shortened V by 0 bases and J by 4 bases, and 8 bases separated the two germline ends. This CDR3 contains 13 residues. This CDR3 reads CASSLERLYEQYF. CDR3 DNA sequence: TGCGCCAGCAGCTTGGAGCGCCTTTACGAGCAGTACTTC.

This clonotype is judged medium-sized. The chain has TRBV7-6 and TRBJ2-7, with 7 nucleotides matching TRBD1. CDR3 length: 16 amino acids. Germline trimming cut 3 bases from V and 5 bases from J; bases unmatched to any gene: 13. Germline V gene data show CDR1 as SGHVS and CDR2 as FNYEAQ. In DNA form, the CDR3 reads TGTGCCAGCAGCTTGTCCGAAGACAGGGCGTTCCACGAGCAGTACTTC. It yields the protein CASSLSEDRAFHEQYF.

This clonotype has ten or more counts. This sequence joins TRBV3-1 and TRBJ2-3; the D gene could be TRBD1 or TRBD2 (5 bases each). The CDR3 totals 16 residues. Germline CDR1 LGHDT, CDR2 YNNKEL (reference sequence). V lost 1 base, J lost 3 bases, and 14 bases lay in between. CDR3 sequence reads: CASSQGWDGATDTQYF. In DNA form, the CDR3 reads TGTGCCAGCAGCCAAGGATGGGACGGTGCTACAGATACGCAGTATTTT.

This clonotype appeared many times. The chain is built from TRBV28 and TRBJ2-3; 10 bases agree with TRBD2. The CDR3 is 17 amino acids. Trimming took 5 bases from V and 2 from J; bases not matched to a gene: 10. From germline, CDR1 is MDHEN and CDR2 SYDVKM. Written as DNA, the CDR3 is TGTGCCAGCAGTCTACTTGGGACTAGCGCAAACACAGATACGCAGTATTTT. Translating it yields CASSLLGTSANTDTQYF.

This clonotype was found many times. The chain has TRBV27 and TRBJ2-2, with D unclear. The CDR3 has 13 residues. V was clipped by 3 bases and J by 8 bases, with 10 bases between them. From germline, CDR1 is MNHEY and CDR2 SMNVEV (reference sequence). The CDR3 nucleotides read TGTGCCAGCAGTTTCCGCAGTGCGGGGGAGCTGTTTTTT. It specifies CASSFRSAGELFF.

This clonotype was seen many times. This chain links TRBV29-1 with TRBJ2-1; a weak D match, TRBD1 (7 bases). Trimming took 6 bases from V and 5 from J, leaving 17 bases between them. Germline V CDR1 and CDR2: SQVTM, ANQGSEA. The CDR3 contains 14 residues. The CDR3 region is CSVTGTFTNNEQFF. DNA of the CDR3: TGCAGCGTGACAGGGACTTTTACGAACAATGAGCAGTTCTTC.

Ten or more counts support this clonotype. The chain links TRBV27 to TRBJ2-3, with D unresolved. Germline V CDR1 and CDR2: MNHEY, SMNVEV (reference sequence). CDR3 length: 13 amino acids. V was trimmed by 5 bases and J by 0 bases, leaving 6 bases between them. CDR3 sequence: CASSPTSTDTQYF. The CDR3 DNA sequence: TGTGCCAGCAGTCCTACTAGCACAGATACGCAGTATTTT.

This clonotype came up many times. CDR3 sequence (DNA): TGTGCCATCAGTGAGGACAGGACAGCTCCCTACGAGCAGTACTTC. Amino acid sequence: CAISEDRTAPYEQYF. The J gene is TRBJ2-7, the V gene TRBV10-3; maybe TRBD1 (6 bases). The V end was cut by 2 bases, the J end by 2 bases, with 13 bases between. Germline CDR1 ENHRY, CDR2 SYGVKD. This CDR3 spans 15 amino acids.

This clonotype was detected ten times or more. The chain is built from TRBV5-1 and TRBJ2-1; no definite D call. Germline V CDR1 and CDR2: SGHRS, YFSETQ. This CDR3 contains 15 residues. With 0 bases removed from V and 4 bases from J, the gap between germline ends came to 11 bases. The CDR3 sequence is CASSLDWGKYNEQFF. The CDR3 nucleotides read TGCGCCAGCAGCTTGGACTGGGGAAAATACAATGAGCAGTTCTTC.

In its sample, this clonotype ranks as medium-sized. The chain's CDR3 is CASSLAGLWGTEAFF. The CDR3 nucleotides read TGCGCCAGCAGCTTGGCCGGCCTTTGGGGGACTGAAGCTTTCTTT. The chain employs TRBV5-1 and TRBJ1-1, with a weak D call TRBD1 (5 bases). Germline V gene data show CDR1 as SGHRS and CDR2 as YFSETQ. There are 15 residues in the CDR3. Deletions cut 0 bases from V and 5 bases from J, with 14 bases between.

This clonotype was detected ten times or more. The CDR3 is CASSLLGTGGLREQYF. CDR3 sequence (DNA): TGTGCCAGCAGTTTATTAGGGACAGGGGGCTTAAGGGAGCAGTACTTC. The rearrangement joins TRBV27 to TRBJ2-7; 12 bases fit TRBD1. V gave up 1 base and J gave up 7 bases; unmatched junction bases: 8. Looked up from germline, CDR1 is MNHEY and CDR2 is SMNVEV (reference sequence). This CDR3 region has 16 residues.

The table lists this clonotype with many counts. This sequence joins TRBV7-9 and TRBJ2-7, with D possibly being TRBD1 (6 bases). From germline, CDR1 is SEHNR and CDR2 FQNEAQ (reference sequence). V lost 6 bases, J lost 2 bases, and 11 bases lay in between. The CDR3 consists of 13 residues. The DNA for the CDR3 is TGTGCCAGCAGTAGACGGGACACCTACGAGCAGTACTTC. Translating gives CASSRRDTYEQYF.

In its sample, this clonotype was seen many times. The J gene is TRBJ1-2, the V gene TRBV25-1; D is undetermined. The CDR3 contains 14 residues. V lost 3 bases and J 6 bases, leaving 14 bases between the germline ends. Germline V lookup: CDR1 MGHDK, CDR2 SYGVNS. CDR3 in amino acids: CASSEGGGNDGYTF. The CDR3 DNA reads TGTGCCAGCAGTGAGGGCGGAGGGAACGATGGCTACACCTTC.

Within the sample, this clonotype is large. This chain uses TRBV6-6 with TRBJ1-1; 10 bases match TRBD1. V lost 5 bases to trimming and J lost 4 bases; unmatched junction nucleotides: 4. Germline CDR1 MNHNY, CDR2 SVGAGI (reference sequence). This CDR3 region has 14 residues. The CDR3 protein is CASSPRTGGTEAFF. CDR3 DNA sequence: TGTGCCAGCAGTCCGCGGACAGGGGGCACTGAAGCTTTCTTT.

In its sample, this clonotype was seen many times. The CDR3 is CASSQYSFTATTQLNTEAFF. CDR3 nucleotide sequence: TGTGCCAGCAGCCAATATAGTTTTACAGCTACAACTCAATTGAACACTGAAGCTTTCTTT. The rearrangement links TRBV4-2 to TRBJ1-1; unclear D gene. CDR3 size: 20 residues. Trimming took off 2 bases at V and 0 bases at J, with 25 bases between the two ends. The germline V gene has CDR1 LGHNA and CDR2 YNFKEQ.

A word on this clonotype: Just one base apart from a much larger clone, this may be a read error. V usage is TRBV20-1 and J usage is TRBJ2-1; no reliable D call. Per germline, CDR1 DFQATT and CDR2 SNEGSKA (reference sequence). Trimming left V 6 bases short and J 8 bases short, with 20 bases between. The CDR3 is 14 amino acids. The DNA for the CDR3 is TGCAGTGCAACTGGATCAACCCCCGGCGATGAGCAGTTCTTC. Its protein product is CSATGSTPGDEQFF.

In its sample, this clonotype was seen many times. V is TRBV12-3 or TRBV12-4 and J is TRBJ2-7, with a tentative D call TRBD1 (5 bases). Trimming removed 5 bases from V and 4 bases from J, with 15 bases in between. This CDR3 has 14 residues. CDR3 amino acids: CASSASGYQYEQYF. CDR3 DNA sequence: TGTGCCAGCAGTGCTTCAGGGTATCAGTACGAGCAGTACTTC.

This clonotype appeared many times. Here the CDR3 reads CASSVGETEAFF. The CDR3 DNA follows: TGCGCCAGCAGTGTTGGGGAGACTGAAGCTTTCTTT. The rearrangement joins TRBV10-2 to TRBJ1-1; no clear D. Germline loops: CDR1 WSHSY, CDR2 SAAADI. The CDR3 sequence is 12 residues long. V lost 4 bases and J lost 5, with 8 bases in between.

This clonotype was counted ten times or more. V usage is TRBV27 and J usage is TRBJ1-1; 7 bases line up with TRBD1. The CDR3 runs to 14 residues. Germline CDR1 MNHEY, CDR2 SMNVEV (reference sequence). After removal of 5 bases from V and 4 bases from J, the junction contained 7 bases not matched to a gene. The CDR3 region is CASSPGGAGTEAFF. CDR3 DNA sequence: TGTGCCAGCAGTCCAGGGGGGGCAGGCACTGAAGCTTTCTTT.

Relative to its sample, this clonotype is medium-sized (0.01 to 0.1%). This sequence joins TRBV10-3 and TRBJ2-3; TRBD2 agrees at 8 bases. Germline CDR1 and CDR2: ENHRY and SYGVKD. The CDR3 length is 15 residues. V lost 4 bases and J lost 2; bases outside the gene matches: 5. The CDR3 DNA reads TGTGCCATCAGTGGTCGGGGGGGCCACACAGATACGCAGTATTTT. Translating it yields CAISGRGGHTDTQYF.

Within the sample, this clonotype is medium-sized. The V and J genes are TRBV20-1 and TRBJ2-3; a possible D gene is TRBD2 (5 bases). The germline CDR1 and CDR2 sequences are DFQATT and SNEGSKA (reference sequence). Between the trimmed V and J ends, which lost 0 bases and 8 bases, there was a span of 15 bases. The CDR3 consists of 14 residues. Here the CDR3 reads CSARDVQVAGTQYF. The CDR3, as DNA: TGCAGTGCTAGAGATGTTCAGGTGGCGGGTACGCAGTATTTT.

This clonotype was recorded at least ten times. The chain combines TRBV30 with TRBJ1-1; weak D call: TRBD1 (6 bases). CDR1 GTSNPN and CDR2 SVGIG come from the germline V gene (reference sequence). Trimming left V 2 bases short and J 1 base short, with 8 bases between. The CDR3 is made up of 13 amino acids. The CDR3 is CAWSLTGNTEAFF. CDR3 DNA sequence: TGTGCCTGGAGTTTGACAGGGAACACTGAAGCTTTCTTT.

In this sample, this clonotype turned up many times. The rearrangement links TRBV18 to TRBJ2-1; TRBD1 agrees at 7 bases. CDR3 length: 12 residues. Germline values: CDR1 KGHSH, CDR2 LQKENI. The CDR3 bases are TGTGTAACCCGGGACAGCTACAATGAGCAGTTCTTC. Its translation: CVTRDSYNEQFF. The full variable domain, its missing parts supplied by reference TRBV18 and TRBJ2-1, is NAGVMQNPRHLVRRRGQEARLRCSPMKGHSHVYWYRQLPEEGLKFMVYLQKENIIDESGMPKERFSAEFPKEGPSILRIQQVVRGDSAAYFCVTRDSYNEQFFGPGTRLTVL.

This clonotype was recorded many times. The chain combines TRBV4-1 with TRBJ2-3; 8 bases match TRBD2. With 8 bases clipped from V and 4 bases from J, the junction kept 2 bases outside the gene matches. From germline, CDR1 is MGHRA and CDR2 YSYEKL. This CDR3 has 12 amino acids. CDR3 nucleotide sequence: TGCGCCAGCGCGGGGGGAGCAGATACGCAGTATTTT. Protein product: CASAGGADTQYF.

Worth noting for this clonotype: This could be a read error, since a much larger clone is one nucleotide away. The CDR3 coding sequence is TGTGCCAGCAGCTTAGAGGTCGGCTCCTACGATGAGCAGTTCTTC. Encoded protein: CASSLEVGSYDEQFF. The chain recombines TRBV7-3 with TRBJ2-1; D is unclear. The CDR3 consists of 15 residues. Per the germline V gene, CDR1 is SGHTA and CDR2 is FQGTGA.

By share, this clonotype ranks as medium-sized. The CDR3 loop is CSASLQTYGYTF. CDR3 nucleotides: TGCAGTGCATCCTTACAGACCTATGGCTACACCTTC. The V call is TRBV20-1, the J call TRBJ1-2; D is unclear. V was trimmed by 6 bases and J by 4 bases, leaving 12 bases between them. The CDR3 spans 12 residues. CDR1 DFQATT and CDR2 SNEGSKA come from the germline V gene (reference sequence).

This chain links TRBV19 with TRBJ2-2, with 7 bases matching TRBD2. This CDR3 is built from 15 residues. Trimming at V came to 5 bases and at J to 1 base, leaving 4 bases not matched to a gene. Germline V gene lookup returns CDR1 LNHDA and CDR2 SQIVND (reference sequence). The CDR3 sequence is CASSGGDVNTGELFF. In nucleotides, the CDR3 is TGTGCCAGTAGTGGGGGGGATGTGAACACCGGGGAGCTGTTTTTT.

This clonotype has a count of ten or more. The chain links TRBV2 to TRBJ2-5; D ambiguous. Germline CDR1 reads SNHLY; CDR2 reads FYNNEI. V lost 7 bases and J lost 1, with 4 bases in between. CDR3 length equals 11 residues. CDR3 amino acids: CASNGQETQYF. The CDR3 DNA reads as TGTGCCAGCAACGGCCAAGAGACCCAGTACTTC.

This clonotype was seen repeatedly, ten times or more. The genes are TRBV6-1 and TRBJ2-2; possibly TRBD2 for D (5 bases). CDR3 length: 14 residues. Trimming pared 8 bases from V and 3 bases from J, leaving 13 bases between. Germline V lookup: CDR1 MNHNS, CDR2 SASEGT. The DNA for the CDR3 is TGTGCCAGCGTCGGGAAGCCCCACACCGGGGAGCTGTTTTTT. Translating it yields CASVGKPHTGELFF.

Many counts were recorded for this clonotype. The CDR3 bases are TGTGCCAGCAGTGAAGTCGACAACTACGAGCAGTACTTC. It is translated as CASSEVDNYEQYF. The gene calls are TRBV6-1 and TRBJ2-7; D remains ambiguous. The germline V gene has CDR1 MNHNS and CDR2 SASEGT. This CDR3 has 13 amino acids. The V gene lost 1 base and the J gene lost 3 bases, with 7 bases spanning the gap.